These 22 T cell receptor beta chains share one sample of origin, sequenced in a study of neurological immune-mediated disorders. MiXCR, run by TCRdb on the 5' RACE reads, gives a single entry per CDR3 protein. The repertoire holds tens of thousands of distinct CDR3 sequences, with about 2.5% as singletons. The sequenced material came from PBMCs. These receptor sequences come from a man aged 50-60 years with multiple sclerosis.

This clonotype was seen at least ten times. The rearrangement joins TRBV4-2 to TRBJ2-7; TRBD1 aligns across 11 bases. Trimming took 4 bases from V and 6 from J; bases not matched to a gene: 8. Germline V gene sequence: CDR1 LGHNA, CDR2 YNFKEQ. This CDR3 spans 15 amino acids. This CDR3 reads CASSPVTGTGGEQYF. The DNA for the CDR3 is TGTGCCAGCAGCCCAGTGACAGGGACAGGGGGCGAGCAGTACTTC.

This clonotype was seen at least ten times. CDR3 in amino acids: CAWMGSRGEKLFF. The CDR3 DNA is TGTGCCTGGATGGGATCGAGGGGTGAAAAACTGTTTTTT. The J gene is TRBJ1-4, the V gene TRBV30; TRBD1 is a possible D gene (5 bases). CDR1 GTSNPN and CDR2 SVGIG come from the germline V gene (reference sequence). Trimming took 4 bases from V and 7 from J, leaving 13 bases between them. The CDR3 contains 13 residues.

This clonotype was recorded many times. The J gene is TRBJ2-1, the V gene TRBV6-8; 7 bases fit TRBD2. J lost 0 bases, V lost 6 bases, and 5 bases had no gene match. The germline V gene encodes CDR1 MNHGY and CDR2 SAAAGT. This CDR3 has 15 amino acids. The CDR3: CASRRSGPSYNEQFF. Here the CDR3 DNA reads TGTGCCAGCAGACGTAGCGGGCCCTCCTACAATGAGCAGTTCTTC.

This clonotype was detected many times. The V and J genes are TRBV4-3 and TRBJ2-1; D gene uncertain. CDR1 is LGHNA and CDR2 is YSLEER in the germline V gene. The CDR3 has 15 amino acids. Trimming left V 1 base short and J 7 bases short, with 14 bases between. CDR3 coding DNA: TGCGCCAGCAGCCAAGTTGGCCAGATAGGGAATGAGCAGTTCTTC. The encoded protein is CASSQVGQIGNEQFF.

This clonotype has just a few counts. The chain employs TRBV10-2 and TRBJ2-7; D might be TRBD1 or TRBD2, each matching 6 bases. Trimming left V 6 bases short and J 7 bases short, with 22 bases between. The CDR3 is 15 amino acids. Germline V CDR1 and CDR2: WSHSY, SAAADI. The DNA of the CDR3 is TGCGCCAGCAGAACCCAGGAAGGGGGGCCGGGGGAGCAGTACGTC. As protein: CASRTQEGGPGEQYV.

In its sample, this clonotype was seen many times. The V and J genes are TRBV5-1 and TRBJ1-2; maybe TRBD1 (6 bases). The ends were cut back, 2 bases at V and 4 bases at J, with 12 bases in the middle. The germline gives CDR1 SGHRS, CDR2 YFSETQ. The CDR3 is made up of 14 amino acids. CDR3 nucleotide sequence: TGCGCCAGCAGCTTCCTGGACAGCCTCTATGGCTACACCTTC. This encodes CASSFLDSLYGYTF.

In this sample, this clonotype turned up many times. The chain is built from TRBV10-3 and TRBJ2-2, with 9 positions matching TRBD2. The trim removed 2 bases at V and 1 base at J, leaving 2 bases unmatched. The CDR3 is made up of 16 amino acids. Germline values: CDR1 ENHRY, CDR2 SYGVKD. The CDR3 region has the DNA TGTGCCATCAGTGAGCTTAGCGGGGGGAACACCGGGGAGCTGTTTTTT. Its translation is CAISELSGGNTGELFF.

This clonotype was counted ten times or more. The chain links TRBV6-5 to TRBJ2-1; maybe TRBD1 (5 bases). Germline V gene data show CDR1 as MNHEY and CDR2 as SVGAGI. CDR3 length: 13 amino acids. V was cut by 8 bases and J by 9 bases, with 17 bases left in between. The CDR3 protein is CASGADALGEQFF. The CDR3 DNA sequence: TGTGCCAGCGGGGCCGACGCATTGGGTGAGCAGTTCTTC.

This clonotype has a count of ten or more. This CDR3 is CASSFYRDRGDEQYF. CDR3 bases: TGTGCCAGCAGTTTTTATCGGGACAGGGGAGACGAGCAGTACTTC. The V call is TRBV12-3 or TRBV12-4, the J call TRBJ2-7; 10 nucleotides align to TRBD1. The CDR3 has 15 residues. Losses at the gene ends were 3 bases for V and 5 bases for J; bases not matched to a gene: 7.

This clonotype was recorded many times. The V call is TRBV5-1, the J call TRBJ2-2; no reliable D call. CDR1 is SGHRS and CDR2 is YFSETQ in the germline V gene. V was cut by 0 bases and J by 4 bases, with 4 bases left in between. The CDR3 extends over 13 amino acids. CDR3 loop: CASSLGGTGELFF. The CDR3 DNA reads as TGCGCCAGCAGCTTGGGGGGCACCGGGGAGCTGTTTTTT.

This clonotype was seen ten or more times. The chain links TRBV5-1 to TRBJ2-1; TRBD2 matches at 12 bases. Germline V CDR1 and CDR2: SGHRS, YFSETQ. The junction had 4 bases not matched to a gene; V was cut back by 5 bases and J by 7 bases. The length of the CDR3 is 14 residues. CDR3 loop: CASRELAGGNEQFF. CDR3 DNA: TGCGCCAGCAGAGAACTAGCGGGGGGAAATGAGCAGTTCTTC.

This clonotype was seen at least ten times. The V and J genes are TRBV20-1 and TRBJ2-7; TRBD2 is a possible D gene (6 bases). The CDR3 extends over 14 amino acids. Germline values: CDR1 DFQATT, CDR2 SNEGSKA (reference sequence). Trimming took off 2 bases at V and 1 base at J, with 12 bases between the two ends. For the CDR3, the DNA is TGCAGTGCTAGACGGGGGACTGGATCCTACGAGCAGTACTTC. Translated: CSARRGTGSYEQYF.

This clonotype was detected many times. The chain combines TRBV5-5 with TRBJ2-7, with D possibly matching TRBD1 (6 bases). The CDR3 loop spans 14 amino acids. Germline V gene lookup returns CDR1 SGHKS and CDR2 YYEKEE (reference sequence). V lost 0 bases and J 6 bases, leaving 13 bases between the germline ends. The CDR3 nucleotides are TGTGCCAGCAGCTTGGACAGGGTTCTTCGCGAGCAGTACTTC. Translating gives CASSLDRVLREQYF.

The J gene is TRBJ2-5, the V gene TRBV6-2 or TRBV6-3, with D unresolved. There are 14 residues in the CDR3. CDR1 is MNHEY and CDR2 is SVGEGT in the germline V gene. V shed 0 bases and J shed 5 bases, with 10 bases lying between them. CDR3 sequence (DNA): TGTGCCAGCAGTTACTCACGGGTTGTGGAGACCCAGTACTTC. This sequence encodes CASSYSRVVETQYF.

This clonotype was recorded many times. The V call is TRBV7-9, the J call TRBJ2-7; D could derive from TRBD1 or TRBD2 (6 bases each). CDR1 SEHNR and CDR2 FQNEAQ come from the germline V gene (reference sequence). V lost 7 bases and J lost 6, with 16 bases in between. The CDR3 is 13 residues long. CDR3 bases: TGTGCCAGCACCTCCTCCGGAGGGGGCGAGCAGTACTTC. Its translation: CASTSSGGGEQYF.

With respect to this clonotype: An end of the junction does not agree with germline; a read error may underlie this. The CDR3 DNA follows: TGCAGTGCTAGAGTAGGCAGCGGGGGTCAAGAGATCCAGTACTTC. Translation: CSARVGSGGQEIQYF. J is TRBJ2-5 and V is TRBV20-1; 8 bases map to TRBD2. CDR1 and CDR2 from the germline V gene are DFQATT and SNEGSKA (reference sequence). The CDR3 totals 15 residues.

This clonotype was seen ten or more times. The rearrangement uses TRBV7-2 and TRBJ1-5, with TRBD1 as a possible D gene (6 bases). This CDR3 has 16 residues. Germline CDR1 and CDR2: SGHTA and FQGNSA. V was pared by 5 bases and J by 7 bases, with 21 bases between. As DNA, the CDR3 is TGTGCCAGCAGCGCATCTAGGGTGGGGGCAGGCCAGCCCCAGCATTTT. Protein sequence: CASSASRVGAGQPQHF.

This clonotype was observed many times. The chain joins TRBV7-2 to TRBJ2-1; 9 nucleotides line up with TRBD1. V dropped 1 base and J dropped 4; count of bases not matched to a gene: 2. The CDR3 sequence is 15 residues long. Germline CDR1 SGHTA, CDR2 FQGNSA. The CDR3 here is CASSLGGTGYNEQFF. The DNA for the CDR3 is TGTGCCAGCAGCTTAGGGGGGACAGGGTACAATGAGCAGTTCTTC.

There are many counts of this clonotype. The V and J genes are TRBV6-1 and TRBJ2-3, with D hard to call. CDR1 and CDR2 from the germline V gene are MNHNS and SASEGT. Trimming removed 8 bases from V and 0 bases from J, with 3 bases in between. There are 11 residues in the CDR3. The CDR3 coding sequence is TGTGCCAGCGAGAGCACAGATACGCAGTATTTT. Its protein product is CASESTDTQYF.

This clonotype was detected many times. The rearrangement joins TRBV7-6 to TRBJ2-7; D is unresolved. V was cut by 4 bases and J by 6 bases, with 16 bases left in between. The germline gives CDR1 SGHVS, CDR2 FNYEAQ. The CDR3 is 14 amino acids. The CDR3 region is CASSYSDRVSEQYF. DNA of the CDR3: TGTGCCAGCAGCTACTCGGACCGGGTGAGCGAGCAGTACTTC.

This clonotype was recorded at least ten times. The gene calls are TRBV5-6 and TRBJ2-7; D uncertain. Trimming left V 0 bases short and J 7 bases short, with 8 bases between. CDR3 size: 12 residues. Germline lookup yields CDR1 SGHDT and CDR2 YYEEEE. CDR3 nucleotide sequence: TGTGCCAGCAGCTTGGTGATGGGAGAGCAGTACTTC. Translation gives CASSLVMGEQYF.

This clonotype was picked up many times. The chain joins TRBV27 to TRBJ2-7, with 14 positions matching TRBD2. The CDR3 runs 14 residues. V trimming: 7 bases; J trimming: 3 bases; junction bases outside the gene matches: 2. From germline, CDR1 is MNHEY and CDR2 SMNVEV (reference sequence). This CDR3 is CASIGTSGGYEQYF. CDR3 bases: TGTGCCAGCATAGGGACTAGCGGGGGCTACGAGCAGTACTTC.